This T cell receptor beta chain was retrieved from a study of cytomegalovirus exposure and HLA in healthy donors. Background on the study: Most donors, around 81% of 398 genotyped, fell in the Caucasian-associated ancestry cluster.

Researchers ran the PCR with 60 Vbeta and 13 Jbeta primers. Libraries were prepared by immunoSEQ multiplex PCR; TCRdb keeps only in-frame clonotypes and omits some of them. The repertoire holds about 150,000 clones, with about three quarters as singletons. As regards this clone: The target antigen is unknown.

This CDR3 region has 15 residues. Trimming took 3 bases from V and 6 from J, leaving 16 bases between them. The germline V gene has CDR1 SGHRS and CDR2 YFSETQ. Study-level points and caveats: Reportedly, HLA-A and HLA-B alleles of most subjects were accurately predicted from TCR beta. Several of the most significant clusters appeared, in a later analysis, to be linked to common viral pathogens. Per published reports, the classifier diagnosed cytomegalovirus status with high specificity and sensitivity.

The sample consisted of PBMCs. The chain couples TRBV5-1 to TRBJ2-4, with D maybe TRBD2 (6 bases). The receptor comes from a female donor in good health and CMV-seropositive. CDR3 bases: TGCGCCAGCAGCTCTCTGGGAGGTGGAGGAAACATTCAGTACTTC. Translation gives CASSSLGGGGNIQYF. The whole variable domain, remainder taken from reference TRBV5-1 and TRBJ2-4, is KAGVTQTPRYLIKTRGQQVTLSCSPISGHRSVSWYQQTPGQGLQFLFEYFSETQRNKGNFPGRFSGRQFSNSRSEMNVSTLELGDSALYLCASSSLGGGGNIQYFGAGTRLSVL.